The clone carrying this T cell receptor (beta chain) was detected only a few times. Amplification from RNA transcripts yielded the TCR beta CDR3 regions. First-round RT-PCR employed HTBI primers, with a second-round multiplex PCR after it. Via MiXCR, TCRdb re-called the multiplex PCR reads, giving one row per CDR3 protein. The data hold around 1.1 million distinct CDR3 sequences, with about 35% observed a single time. The germline CDR1 and CDR2 sequences are DFQATT and SNEGSKA (reference sequence). Trimming shortened V by 6 bases and J by 0 bases, and 16 bases separated the two germline ends. There are 15 residues in the CDR3. This specimen comes from a study of Graves' ophthalmopathy and Graves' hyperthyroidism. In the study overall: Stable hyperthyroid donors showed no ophthalmopathy during 18 months follow-up.

Among the hyperthyroidism patients, all were newly diagnosed, aged 18 to 65, with under 2 months' duration. This receptor was identified in an adult man with Graves' hyperthyroidism. The V call is TRBV20-1, the J call TRBJ2-3; perhaps TRBD2 as D (6 bases). The sample comprised peripheral blood or thyroid tissue (not recorded which). As DNA, the CDR3 is TGCAGTGCCCCCCCAGGCGGGACTAGCACAGATACGCAGTATTTT. The encoded protein is CSAPPGGTSTDTQYF.